This T cell receptor beta chain was profiled in a study of CD8+CD57+ T cells in acquired aplastic anemia. Individuals selected for sequencing had exhibited CD8+CD57+ cell expansion on flow cytometry. Severe acquired aplastic anemia was diagnosed in all patients. Template material for TCR beta VDJ and CDR3 profiling consisted of genomic DNA. Each CDR3 protein is one row after TCRdb ran MiXCR on the reads. The sample lists under 350,000 distinct CDR3 sequences; 56% were seen once. V shed 8 bases and J shed 4 bases, with 11 bases lying between them. Germline CDR1 is ENHRY and CDR2 is SYGVKD. The CDR3 has 12 amino acids.

This clonotype was obtained from a human donor with aplastic anemia. Material for sequencing was sorted CD4+, CD8+, or CD8+CD57+ T cells (not recorded which) from PBMCs. The chain recombines TRBV10-3 with TRBJ1-1; unclear D gene. CDR3 sequence: CAIALDRTEAFF. CDR3 nucleotide sequence: TGTGCCATCGCATTGGACCGCACTGAAGCTTTCTTT.